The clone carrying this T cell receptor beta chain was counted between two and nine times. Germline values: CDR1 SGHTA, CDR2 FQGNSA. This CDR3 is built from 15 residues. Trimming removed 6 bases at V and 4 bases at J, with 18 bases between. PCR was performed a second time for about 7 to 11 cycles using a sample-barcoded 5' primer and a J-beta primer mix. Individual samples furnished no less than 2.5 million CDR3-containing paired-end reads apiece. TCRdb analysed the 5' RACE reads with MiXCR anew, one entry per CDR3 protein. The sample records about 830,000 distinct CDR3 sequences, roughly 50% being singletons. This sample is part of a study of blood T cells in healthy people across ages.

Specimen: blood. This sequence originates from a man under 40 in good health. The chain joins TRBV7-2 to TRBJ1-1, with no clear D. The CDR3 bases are TGTGCCAGCAGTCGCTTGGGGTTCGCGATCACTGAAGCTTTCTTT. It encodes CASSRLGFAITEAFF. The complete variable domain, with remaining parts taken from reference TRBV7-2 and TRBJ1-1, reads GAGVSQSPSNKVTEKGKDVELRCDPISGHTALYWYRQSLGQGLEFLIYFQGNSAPDKSGLPSDRFSAERTGGSVSTLTIQRTQQEDSAVYLCASSRLGFAITEAFFGQGTRLTVV.